The 31 T cell receptor beta chains presented below share a single source sample, sequenced in a study of T cell responses to AZD1222 COVID-19 vaccine. Assay used: immunoSEQ multiplex PCR; TCRdb lists only in-frame clones, some missing. The sample includes some 200,000 clones, just over 90% seen only once; the top ten take roughly 0.98%. Sequenced material: peripheral blood, taken on day 0 of AZD1222 vaccination. The source of these receptors is an adult in good health.

This chain uses TRBV5-4 with TRBJ2-7; 8 nucleotides agree with TRBD1. Germline CDR1 SGHNT, CDR2 YYREEE (reference sequence). V was clipped by 3 bases and J by 2 bases; unmatched bases: 7. This CDR3 region has 15 residues. CDR3 coding DNA: TGTGCCAGCAGCTCCTCCCACAGGGGGGCCTACGAGCAGTACTTC. It specifies CASSSSHRGAYEQYF. Drawing the rest from reference TRBV5-4 and TRBJ2-7, the complete variable domain is ETGVTQSPTHLIKTRGQQVTLRCSSQSGHNTVSWYQQALGQGPQFIFQYYREEENGRGNFPPRFSGLQFPNYSSELNVNALELDDSALYLCASSSSHRGAYEQYFGPGTRLTVT.

This chain joins TRBV20-1 and TRBJ1-3; no definite D call. CDR1 DFQATT and CDR2 SNEGSKA come from the germline V gene (reference sequence). Trimming stripped 3 bases from V and 3 bases from J, with 9 bases between. CDR3 length: 13 amino acids. Here the CDR3 reads CSASGRDGNTIYF. The DNA for the CDR3 is TGCAGTGCTAGTGGGAGGGATGGAAACACCATATATTTT.

Here the CDR3 reads CASSVGRIPYEQYF. CDR3 nucleotide sequence: TGTGCCAGCAGCGTAGGCAGGATCCCCTACGAGCAGTACTTC. The rearrangement joins TRBV9 to TRBJ2-7, with no clear D. Germline-derived CDR1 and CDR2 are SGDLS and YYNGEE. V lost 0 bases to trimming and J lost 2 bases, with 9 bases between them. There are 14 residues in the CDR3. Full variable domain (outside the CDR3, taken from reference TRBV9 and TRBJ2-7): DSGVTQTPKHLITATGQRVTLRCSPRSGDLSVYWYQQSLDQGLQFLIQYYNGEERAKGNILERFSAQQFPDLHSELNLSSLELGDSALYFCASSVGRIPYEQYFGPGTRLTVT.

The chain combines TRBV19 with TRBJ1-5; weak D call: TRBD1 (5 bases). The ends were cut back, 0 bases at V and 0 bases at J, with 12 bases in the middle. This CDR3 has 17 residues. Germline-derived CDR1 and CDR2 are LNHDA and SQIVND (reference sequence). Here the CDR3 reads CASSIDDSAYSNQPQHF. CDR3 bases: TGTGCCAGTAGTATAGACGACAGCGCCTATAGCAATCAGCCCCAGCATTTT.

The V call is TRBV9, the J call TRBJ2-5; 8 bases fit TRBD1. Germline values: CDR1 SGDLS, CDR2 YYNGEE. The CDR3 sequence is 15 residues long. The trim removed 0 bases at V and 4 bases at J, leaving 5 bases unmatched. CDR3 sequence: CASSVAGQGIETQYF. The DNA of the CDR3 is TGTGCCAGCAGCGTAGCAGGACAGGGTATAGAGACCCAGTACTTC. Looking up the rest from reference TRBV9 and TRBJ2-5 gives the full variable domain: DSGVTQTPKHLITATGQRVTLRCSPRSGDLSVYWYQQSLDQGLQFLIQYYNGEERAKGNILERFSAQQFPDLHSELNLSSLELGDSALYFCASSVAGQGIETQYFGPGTRLLVL.

The chain carries TRBV6-1 and TRBJ1-5; the D gene is possibly TRBD1 (5 bases). The CDR3 is 15 residues long. CDR1 is MNHNS, CDR2 SASEGT, per germline. V was cut by 1 base and J by 1 base, with 8 bases left in between. CDR3 in amino acids: CASSEGGASNQPQHF. CDR3 nucleotide sequence: TGTGCCAGCAGTGAAGGTGGGGCGAGCAATCAGCCCCAGCATTTT.

This chain joins TRBV19 and TRBJ2-5; TRBD1 agrees at 11 bases. CDR1 LNHDA and CDR2 SQIVND come from the germline V gene (reference sequence). This CDR3 has 15 amino acids. V shed 5 bases, J shed 5 bases, and the junction held 7 bases outside the gene matches. The chain's CDR3 is CASSVWDRGGETQYF. CDR3 DNA sequence: TGTGCCAGTAGTGTATGGGACAGGGGGGGGGAGACCCAGTACTTC.

The genes are TRBV7-9 and TRBJ1-1; unclear D gene. Germline assignment: CDR1 SEHNR and CDR2 FQNEAQ (reference sequence). V gave up 2 bases and J gave up 5 bases, with 0 bases separating them. This CDR3 comprises 10 residues. The CDR3 coding sequence is TGTGCCAGCAGCTTAACTGAAGCTTTCTTT. Residues: CASSLTEAFF.

As to this clone: The same CDR3 also results from other DNA sequences found in this sample. The chain combines TRBV7-3 with TRBJ2-2; perhaps TRBD1 as D (6 bases). Germline CDR1 is SGHTA and CDR2 is FQGTGA. There are 12 residues in the CDR3. V lost 5 bases to trimming and J lost 8 bases, with 9 bases between them. The CDR3 region has the DNA TGTGCCAGCAGCCCTGGGACAGGGGAGCTGTTTTTT. Its protein product is CASSPGTGELFF. The whole variable domain, filled in from reference TRBV7-3 and TRBJ2-2, reads GAGVSQTPSNKVTEKGKYVELRCDPISGHTALYWYRQSLGQGPEFLIYFQGTGAADDSGLPNDRFFAVRPEGSVSTLKIQRTERGDSAVYLCASSPGTGELFFGEGSRLTVL.

The J gene is TRBJ2-7, the V gene TRBV19, with D possibly matching TRBD1 (6 bases). CDR3 size: 13 residues. In germline, CDR1 is LNHDA, CDR2 SQIVND (reference sequence). Trimming shortened V by 9 bases and J by 3 bases, and 15 bases separated the two germline ends. CDR3 DNA sequence: TGTGCCAGCGGCCGGACAGCTAGCTACGAGCAGTACTTC. Amino acids: CASGRTASYEQYF.

The chain couples TRBV27 to TRBJ2-1; D possibly uses TRBD1 or TRBD2 (5 bases each). The germline V gene encodes CDR1 MNHEY and CDR2 SMNVEV (reference sequence). The CDR3 contains 16 residues. V lost 2 bases and J lost 8, with 19 bases in between. The CDR3 DNA reads as TGTGCCAGCAGTTTACTGGGGGTGGAACTTTGGGATGAGCAGTTCTTC. Protein product: CASSLLGVELWDEQFF.

CDR3 sequence (DNA): TGTGCCAGCAGCTATACTAGCGGCACTGCCTACGAGCAGTACTTC. Protein sequence: CASSYTSGTAYEQYF. The V and J genes are TRBV11-2 and TRBJ2-7, with TRBD2 identical over 8 bases. From germline, CDR1 is SGHAT and CDR2 FQNNGV. This CDR3 is 15 amino acids long. V lost 4 bases and J lost 2; bases outside the gene matches: 7.

This chain uses TRBV6-4 with TRBJ2-1, with D perhaps being TRBD1 or TRBD2 (5 bases each). This CDR3 spans 13 amino acids. The ends were cut back, 0 bases at V and 9 bases at J, with 9 bases in the middle. The germline V gene has CDR1 MRHNA and CDR2 SNTAGT. CDR3: CASSDSRGTEQFF. DNA of the CDR3: TGTGCCAGCAGTGACTCGAGAGGGACTGAGCAGTTCTTC.

The DNA for the CDR3 is TGTGCCAGCAGCTTAAGAGGACTAGCGGACGGGGAGCTGTTTTTT. Protein: CASSLRGLADGELFF. The chain links TRBV7-3 to TRBJ2-2, with 10 bases matching TRBD2. This CDR3 is 15 amino acids long. Germline assignment: CDR1 SGHTA and CDR2 FQGTGA. V lost 1 base and J lost 7; bases outside the gene matches: 3. The complete variable domain, with remaining parts taken from reference TRBV7-3 and TRBJ2-2, reads GAGVSQTPSNKVTEKGKYVELRCDPISGHTALYWYRQSLGQGPEFLIYFQGTGAADDSGLPNDRFFAVRPEGSVSTLKIQRTERGDSAVYLCASSLRGLADGELFFGEGSRLTVL.

The chain combines TRBV7-2 with TRBJ1-1; D is ambiguous. V lost 1 base and J 0 bases, leaving 6 bases between the germline ends. The CDR3 is 14 amino acids. From germline, CDR1 is SGHTA and CDR2 FQGNSA. CDR3 nucleotide sequence: TGTGCCAGCAGCTTAGTTAGGGTGAACACTGAAGCTTTCTTT. The encoded protein is CASSLVRVNTEAFF.

V usage is TRBV6-5 and J usage is TRBJ1-1; D not certain. V was pared by 0 bases and J by 2 bases, with 13 bases between. This CDR3 contains 16 residues. Germline V gives CDR1 MNHEY, CDR2 SVGAGI. The CDR3 sequence is CASSYSGWSDNTEAFF. In DNA, the CDR3 is TGTGCCAGCAGTTACTCGGGCTGGTCAGATAACACTGAAGCTTTCTTT.

The gene calls are TRBV6-5 and TRBJ2-1; 14 nucleotides agree with TRBD2. The CDR3 extends over 15 amino acids. Germline lookup yields CDR1 MNHEY and CDR2 SVGAGI. The V gene end was trimmed by 6 bases and the J gene end by 5 bases; junction bases not matched to a gene: 3. The CDR3 is CASRGLAGDHNEQFF. CDR3 bases: TGTGCCAGCAGGGGACTAGCGGGAGACCACAATGAGCAGTTCTTC.

The J gene is TRBJ2-7, the V gene TRBV18; 7 nucleotides agree with TRBD1. V lost 0 bases to trimming and J lost 3 bases; unmatched junction nucleotides: 14. The CDR3 contains 18 residues. The germline V gene encodes CDR1 KGHSH and CDR2 LQKENI. As DNA, the CDR3 is TGTGCCAGCTCACCACCGATAACCGCGACAGGGCCCATCTACGAGCAGTACTTC. Protein: CASSPPITATGPIYEQYF.

A note on this clone: Other DNA sequences of this sample code for an identical CDR3. The rearrangement links TRBV7-8 to TRBJ2-1; 10 positions agree with TRBD2. V was pared by 5 bases and J by 3 bases, with 1 base of the junction left unmatched. CDR1 is SGHVS, CDR2 FQNEAQ, per germline. The CDR3 is 14 residues long. The DNA of the CDR3 is TGTGCCAGCAGCCCTAGCGGGGGCTACAATGAGCAGTTCTTC. As protein: CASSPSGGYNEQFF.

The CDR3: CASRYGTVSDYTF. DNA of the CDR3: TGTGCCAGCAGGTACGGGACAGTCTCCGACTACACCTTC. The V call is TRBV12-3 or TRBV12-4, the J call TRBJ1-2; TRBD1 matches 7 bases. CDR3 length: 13 amino acids. The J segment lost 10 bases and the V segment lost 6 bases, leaving 11 bases of the junction unmatched.

This chain uses TRBV7-3 with TRBJ2-2; tentatively, D is TRBD1 or TRBD2 (6 bases each). The length of the CDR3 is 14 residues. The V gene's germline CDR1 is SGHTA and CDR2 FQGTGA. Trimming took off 3 bases at V and 4 bases at J, with 9 bases between the two ends. The CDR3 spells CASSLKGGTGELFF. CDR3 sequence (DNA): TGTGCCAGCAGCTTGAAGGGGGGCACCGGGGAGCTGTTTTTT.

The V gene is TRBV7-2, the J gene TRBJ2-3; D ambiguous. The germline V gene has CDR1 SGHTA and CDR2 FQGNSA. V lost 2 bases and J lost 6, with 9 bases in between. This CDR3 is 13 amino acids long. The CDR3 protein is CASSLRVSDTQYF. The CDR3 coding sequence is TGTGCCAGCAGCTTACGAGTGTCGGATACGCAGTATTTT.

This clone was picked up one time. This chain joins TRBV6-2 or TRBV6-3 and TRBJ1-3, with D possibly TRBD1 on 6 matching bases. Germline CDR1 MNHEY, CDR2 SVGEGT. V shed 4 bases and J shed 0 bases, with 16 bases lying between them. The CDR3 extends over 17 amino acids. CDR3 residues: CASSWPGQLGSGNTIYF. CDR3 coding DNA: TGTGCCAGCAGTTGGCCGGGACAACTCGGCTCTGGAAACACCATATATTTT.

The rearrangement uses TRBV3-1 (or the pseudogene TRBV3-2) and TRBJ1-2; 7 nucleotides match TRBD1. The germline CDR1 and CDR2 sequences are LGHDT and YNNKEL (reference sequence). V lost 3 bases, J lost 6 bases, and 7 bases stayed unmatched. The CDR3 sequence is 14 residues long. The CDR3 protein is CASSQGTRGHGYTF. In DNA form, the CDR3 reads TGTGCCAGCAGCCAGGGGACGAGGGGGCATGGCTACACCTTC.

This clone was detected only once. The chain combines TRBV5-4 with TRBJ1-1; TRBD1 matches 11 bases. The CDR3 loop spans 14 amino acids. Germline-derived CDR1 and CDR2 are SGHNT and YYREEE (reference sequence). Losses at the gene ends were 3 bases for V and 4 bases for J; bases not matched to a gene: 2. CDR3 sequence reads: CASSWGQGGTEAFF. CDR3 nucleotides: TGTGCCAGCAGCTGGGGACAGGGGGGCACTGAAGCTTTCTTT.

The chain couples TRBV7-9 to TRBJ1-1, with D unresolved. The V end lost 4 bases, the J end lost 3 bases, and 9 bases lay between the germline ends. Germline V CDR1 and CDR2: SEHNR, FQNEAQ (reference sequence). The CDR3 has 13 residues. CDR3 nucleotide sequence: TGTGCCAGCAGCTGGATGGGGTACACTGAAGCTTTCTTT. This codes for CASSWMGYTEAFF.

CDR3 sequence (DNA): TGTGCCAGCAGCTCAAGACAGTTGAGCTCCTACGAGCAGTACTTC. Translated, it gives CASSSRQLSSYEQYF. The rearrangement links TRBV7-2 to TRBJ2-7; possible D gene TRBD1, 5 bases. There are 15 residues in the CDR3. V was shortened by 4 bases and J by 0 bases, with 13 bases between the two germline ends. Germline V CDR1 and CDR2: SGHTA, FQGNSA.

This clone has just one count. J is TRBJ2-7 and V is TRBV7-2; D is uncertain. This CDR3 comprises 15 residues. Germline V gives CDR1 SGHTA, CDR2 FQGNSA. Trimming stripped 5 bases from V and 2 bases from J, with 16 bases between. The CDR3 protein is CASSPPGGQAYEQYF. CDR3 DNA: TGTGCCAGCAGCCCGCCGGGTGGGCAGGCCTACGAGCAGTACTTC. The full variable domain, its missing parts supplied by reference TRBV7-2 and TRBJ2-7, is GAGVSQSPSNKVTEKGKDVELRCDPISGHTALYWYRQSLGQGLEFLIYFQGNSAPDKSGLPSDRFSAERTGGSVSTLTIQRTQQEDSAVYLCASSPPGGQAYEQYFGPGTRLTVT.

The rearrangement joins TRBV5-1 to TRBJ2-7, with D perhaps given as TRBD1 or TRBD2 (5 bases each). Germline V gene lookup returns CDR1 SGHRS and CDR2 YFSETQ. The V and J ends lost 6 bases and 7 bases respectively, with 23 bases between them. The CDR3 is 15 residues long. CDR3 DNA sequence: TGCGCCAGCACCCGAGGTCAGGCAGGGACCACAGAGCAGTACTTC. It translates to CASTRGQAGTTEQYF.

The V call is TRBV4-1, the J call TRBJ2-7; D is uncertain. CDR3 size: 17 residues. Germline CDR1 is MGHRA and CDR2 is YSYEKL. Trimming took 6 bases from V and 5 from J, leaving 26 bases between them. The chain's CDR3 is CASSLLPQSSYFHEQYF. CDR3 nucleotides: TGCGCCAGCAGTCTCTTGCCACAGAGTTCCTATTTCCACGAGCAGTACTTC.

The chain combines TRBV29-1 with TRBJ2-1, with D unclear. Trimming shortened V by 4 bases and J by 6 bases, and 7 bases separated the two germline ends. Germline V CDR1 and CDR2: SQVTM, ANQGSEA. This CDR3 region has 11 residues. DNA for the CDR3: TGCAGCGTTGCCGTAAGCAATGAGCAGTTCTTC. Translation gives CSVAVSNEQFF.